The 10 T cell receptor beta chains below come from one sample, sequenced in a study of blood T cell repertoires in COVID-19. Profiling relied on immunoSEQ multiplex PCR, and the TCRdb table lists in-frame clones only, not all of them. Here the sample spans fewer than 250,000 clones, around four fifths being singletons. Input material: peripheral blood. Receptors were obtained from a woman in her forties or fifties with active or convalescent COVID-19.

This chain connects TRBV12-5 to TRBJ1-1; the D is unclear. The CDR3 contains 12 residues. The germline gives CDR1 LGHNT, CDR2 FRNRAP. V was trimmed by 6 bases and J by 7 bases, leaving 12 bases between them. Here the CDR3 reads CASGPAAGEAFF. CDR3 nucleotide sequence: TGTGCTAGTGGCCCTGCCGCGGGTGAAGCTTTCTTT.

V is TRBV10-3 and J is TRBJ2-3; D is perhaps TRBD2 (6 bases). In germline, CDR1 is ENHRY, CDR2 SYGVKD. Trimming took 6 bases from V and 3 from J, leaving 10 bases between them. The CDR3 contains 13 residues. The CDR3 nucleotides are TGTGCCATCAGACCCCGGGAGACAGATACGCAGTATTTT. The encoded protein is CAIRPRETDTQYF.

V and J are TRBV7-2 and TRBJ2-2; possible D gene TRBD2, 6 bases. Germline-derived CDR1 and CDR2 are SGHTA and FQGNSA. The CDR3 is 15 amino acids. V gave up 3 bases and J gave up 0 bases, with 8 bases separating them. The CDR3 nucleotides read TGTGCCAGCAGCTTTAGCGGTTCGAACACCGGGGAGCTGTTTTTT. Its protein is CASSFSGSNTGELFF.

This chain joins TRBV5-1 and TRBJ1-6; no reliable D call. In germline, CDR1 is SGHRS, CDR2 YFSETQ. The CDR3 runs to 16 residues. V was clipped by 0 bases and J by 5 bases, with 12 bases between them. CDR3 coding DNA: TGCGCCAGCAGCTTGGGACGCTCGGGGAATAATTCACCCCTCCACTTT. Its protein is CASSLGRSGNNSPLHF.

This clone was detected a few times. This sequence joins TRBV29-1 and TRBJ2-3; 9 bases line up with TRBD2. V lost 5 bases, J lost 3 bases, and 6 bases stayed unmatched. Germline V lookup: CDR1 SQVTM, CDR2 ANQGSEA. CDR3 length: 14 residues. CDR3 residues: CSVWAGGRTDTQYF. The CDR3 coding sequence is TGCAGCGTTTGGGCGGGAGGGAGGACAGATACGCAGTATTTT.

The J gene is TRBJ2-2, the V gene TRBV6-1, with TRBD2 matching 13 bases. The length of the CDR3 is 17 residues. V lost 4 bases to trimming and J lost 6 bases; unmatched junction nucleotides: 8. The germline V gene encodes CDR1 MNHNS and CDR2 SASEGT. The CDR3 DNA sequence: TGTGCCAGCAGTGGAACTAGCGGGAGGGCCTTTTCCGGGGAGCTGTTTTTT. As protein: CASSGTSGRAFSGELFF.

Here the CDR3 DNA reads TGCGCCAGCAGCTGGAGACCGATCGCAACTAATGAAAAACTGTTTTTT. This gives the protein CASSWRPIATNEKLFF. The chain links TRBV4-1 to TRBJ1-4; D ambiguous. V was shortened by 5 bases and J by 0 bases, with 13 bases between the two germline ends. Per germline, CDR1 MGHRA and CDR2 YSYEKL. The CDR3 has 16 amino acids.

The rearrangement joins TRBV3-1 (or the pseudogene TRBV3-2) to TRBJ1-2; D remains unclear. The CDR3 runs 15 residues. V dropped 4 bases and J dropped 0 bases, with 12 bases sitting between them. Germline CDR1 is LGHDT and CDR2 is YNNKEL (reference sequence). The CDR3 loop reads CASSLNTDSNYGYTF. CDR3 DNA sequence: TGTGCCAGCAGCCTTAATACTGACTCTAACTATGGCTACACCTTC.

In DNA, the CDR3 is TGTGCCAGCAGCTTGTTCCAGGGCAGCACAGATACGCAGTATTTT. Encoded protein: CASSLFQGSTDTQYF. This sequence joins TRBV5-8 and TRBJ2-3; D possibly corresponds to TRBD1 (5 bases). Germline V gene lookup returns CDR1 SGHTS and CDR2 YDEGEE. This CDR3 contains 15 residues. Between the trimmed V and J ends, which lost 1 base and 0 bases, there was a span of 9 bases.

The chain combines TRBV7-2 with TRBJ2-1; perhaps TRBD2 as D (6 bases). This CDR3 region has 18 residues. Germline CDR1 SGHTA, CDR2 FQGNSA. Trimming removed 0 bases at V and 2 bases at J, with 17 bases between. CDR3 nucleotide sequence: TGTGCCAGCAGCTTAGCTCCAATCACTAGCCCCCCCTACAATGAGCAGTTCTTC. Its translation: CASSLAPITSPPYNEQFF.